These 29 T cell receptor beta chains were all obtained from the same sample, sequenced in a study of blood T cell repertoires in COVID-19. Assay: immunoSEQ multiplex PCR; the TCRdb copy retains only in-frame clones and omits some. The table has hundreds of thousands of clones, about four fifths seen once; the top ten hold 3.6%. Sequencing was performed on PBMCs or T cells enriched from blood (not recorded which). These receptors originate from a woman aged 40 to 49 who had been exposed to COVID-19.

This chain links TRBV2 with TRBJ1-5; D unresolved. This CDR3 region has 14 residues. The germline V gene encodes CDR1 SNHLY and CDR2 FYNNEI. V was trimmed by 0 bases and J by 2 bases, leaving 5 bases between them. The CDR3 coding sequence is TGTGCCAGCAGTGAAGCCAGTCGCAATCAGCCCCAGCATTTT. It translates to CASSEASRNQPQHF.

J is TRBJ2-1 and V is TRBV19, with 10 bases aligning to TRBD2. Per the germline V gene, CDR1 is LNHDA and CDR2 is SQIVND (reference sequence). The CDR3 contains 16 residues. V was clipped by 3 bases and J by 2 bases; unmatched bases: 4. CDR3 in amino acids: CASSIGLAAPYNEQFF. The CDR3, as DNA: TGTGCCAGTAGTATCGGACTAGCGGCCCCCTACAATGAGCAGTTCTTC.

The chain couples TRBV9 to TRBJ2-7, with a tentative D call TRBD1 (7 bases). From germline, CDR1 is SGDLS and CDR2 YYNGEE. CDR3 size: 15 residues. With 0 bases removed from V and 2 bases from J, the gap between germline ends came to 12 bases. Here the CDR3 DNA reads TGTGCCAGCAGCGTAGACCAGGGGGGACCCTACGAGCAGTACTTC. It codes for CASSVDQGGPYEQYF.

V and J are TRBV7-3 and TRBJ1-2; 7 nucleotides align to TRBD1. Losses at the gene ends were 4 bases for V and 7 bases for J; bases not matched to a gene: 15. Germline-derived CDR1 and CDR2 are SGHTA and FQGTGA. The CDR3 contains 16 residues. In DNA form, the CDR3 reads TGTGCCAGCAGCTCTGCGTTCCCGACAGGGATCTCTGGCTACACCTTC. This encodes CASSSAFPTGISGYTF.

The V and J genes are TRBV2 and TRBJ1-3; 8 positions agree with TRBD1. Trimming took 6 bases from V and 4 from J; bases not matched to a gene: 5. CDR1 is SNHLY, CDR2 FYNNEI, per germline. The CDR3 is 14 amino acids. The CDR3 DNA reads as TGTGCCAGCAGGGAACAGGGGGGAGGAAACACCATATATTTT. Amino acids: CASREQGGGNTIYF.

The chain links TRBV19 to TRBJ2-1; the D gene is possibly TRBD1 (5 bases). The CDR3 has 13 residues. V dropped 0 bases and J dropped 6 bases, with 6 bases sitting between them. Per germline, CDR1 LNHDA and CDR2 SQIVND (reference sequence). The CDR3 DNA reads as TGTGCCAGTAGTATAGAGGGGCTCAATGAGCAGTTCTTC. This gives the protein CASSIEGLNEQFF.

The V gene is TRBV4-3, the J gene TRBJ2-3; 10 positions agree with TRBD2. This CDR3 spans 17 amino acids. Unmatched junction bases numbered 6, after V lost 0 bases and J lost 3 bases. Germline V gene sequence: CDR1 LGHNA, CDR2 YSLEER. In DNA form, the CDR3 reads TGCGCCAGCAGCCAAGACCCAGCGGGGGGGATAACAGATACGCAGTATTTT. This codes for CASSQDPAGGITDTQYF.

V gene TRBV5-1 combines with J gene TRBJ2-3, with TRBD2 as a possible D gene (5 bases). Per germline, CDR1 SGHRS and CDR2 YFSETQ. This CDR3 is built from 14 residues. V lost 0 bases, J lost 0 bases, and 5 bases lay in between. The CDR3 nucleotides are TGCGCCAGCAGCTTGGCGGGGAGCACAGATACGCAGTATTTT. Its translation: CASSLAGSTDTQYF.

This clone was seen a handful of times. The genes are TRBV7-2 and TRBJ2-1; 11 bases align to TRBD2. Germline CDR1 SGHTA, CDR2 FQGNSA. The ends lost 5 bases at V and 0 bases at J; junction bases unmatched: 9. CDR3 size: 18 residues. CDR3 residues: CASSHLAGGSSSYNEQFF. The CDR3 coding sequence is TGTGCCAGCAGCCATCTAGCGGGGGGCTCGAGCTCCTACAATGAGCAGTTCTTC.

The DNA for the CDR3 is TGTGCCAGCAGTTCTATTAAAACGCCGGGAATCAGAGGCACTGAAGCTTTCTTT. Its translation: CASSSIKTPGIRGTEAFF. The chain uses TRBV28 and TRBJ1-1; the D is unclear. Deletions cut 4 bases from V and 4 bases from J, with 25 bases between. The length of the CDR3 is 18 residues. In germline, CDR1 is MDHEN, CDR2 SYDVKM.

J is TRBJ1-5 and V is TRBV19; D is unresolved. The V gene's germline CDR1 is LNHDA and CDR2 SQIVND (reference sequence). The CDR3 runs 14 residues. V was trimmed by 7 bases and J by 4 bases, leaving 14 bases between them. The CDR3 bases are TGTGCCAGTACCCCAGGCGGAGGGAATCAGCCCCAGCATTTT. Translated, it gives CASTPGGGNQPQHF.

The V gene is TRBV19, the J gene TRBJ2-3, with TRBD1 matching over 9 bases. The germline gives CDR1 LNHDA, CDR2 SQIVND (reference sequence). The CDR3 loop spans 15 amino acids. V dropped 6 bases and J dropped 4; count of bases not matched to a gene: 8. CDR3 nucleotide sequence: TGTGCCAGTAGCCATCGACAGGGGGGGGCAGATACGCAGTATTTT. Translated, it gives CASSHRQGGADTQYF. Supplemented by reference TRBV19 and TRBJ2-3, the full variable domain reads DGGITQSPKYLFRKEGQNVTLSCEQNLNHDAMYWYRQDPGQGLRLIYYSQIVNDFQKGDIAEGYSVSREKKESFPLTVTSAQKNPTAFYLCASSHRQGGADTQYFGPGTRLTVL.

The V gene is TRBV5-6, the J gene TRBJ2-7, with TRBD2 as a possible D gene (6 bases). V was cut by 4 bases and J by 9 bases, with 11 bases left in between. Germline lookup yields CDR1 SGHDT and CDR2 YYEEEE. The CDR3 totals 11 residues. The CDR3 DNA reads as TGTGCCAGCAGCCGCACCGGGGGGCAGTACTTC. Translating gives CASSRTGGQYF.

Concerning this clone: The sample holds other DNA sequences that translate to the same CDR3. This rearrangement joins TRBV9 to TRBJ1-5; D is undetermined. The V end lost 0 bases, the J end lost 2 bases, and 6 bases lay between the germline ends. The CDR3 contains 14 residues. Looked up from germline, CDR1 is SGDLS and CDR2 is YYNGEE. The chain's CDR3 is CASSVGGGNQPQHF. As DNA, the CDR3 is TGTGCCAGCAGCGTAGGGGGAGGCAATCAGCCCCAGCATTTT.

This chain links TRBV7-2 with TRBJ2-2, with 7 bases matching TRBD2. This CDR3 has 13 amino acids. Trimming removed 5 bases from V and 4 bases from J; junction bases left unmatched: 1. Germline-derived CDR1 and CDR2 are SGHTA and FQGNSA. The CDR3 DNA follows: TGTGCCAGCAGCGGGAGGGTCACCGGGGAGCTGTTTTTT. Its translation: CASSGRVTGELFF.

The gene calls are TRBV28 and TRBJ1-2; tentatively, D is TRBD1 (5 bases). The V end was cut by 6 bases, the J end by 8 bases, with 25 bases between. CDR1 is MDHEN, CDR2 SYDVKM, per germline. CDR3 length equals 16 residues. CDR3 region: CASRPTPRGIISGYTF. CDR3 DNA: TGTGCCAGCAGGCCCACTCCTCGGGGGATAATCTCCGGCTACACCTTC.

The chain carries TRBV6-2 or TRBV6-3 and TRBJ2-7, with 7 bases identical to TRBD2. In germline, CDR1 is MNHEY, CDR2 SVGEGT. Trimming took 0 bases from V and 1 from J; bases not matched to a gene: 9. CDR3 size: 17 residues. CDR3 amino acids: CASSYSVRGERSYEQYF. The CDR3 nucleotides read TGTGCCAGCAGTTACTCCGTCCGGGGGGAAAGGTCCTACGAGCAGTACTTC.

This chain joins TRBV9 and TRBJ2-3, with 7 nucleotides matching TRBD2. Germline assignment: CDR1 SGDLS and CDR2 YYNGEE. This CDR3 comprises 16 residues. With V trimmed by 3 bases and J by 0 bases, 7 bases remained unmatched. The CDR3 bases are TGTGCCAGCAGCGACGGGGGGTCTTCGAGCACAGATACGCAGTATTTT. Protein: CASSDGGSSSTDTQYF.

This clone was seen more than once but under ten times. V is TRBV3-1 (or the pseudogene TRBV3-2) and J is TRBJ2-7; 12 bases fit TRBD2. With 1 base clipped from V and 7 bases from J, the junction kept 14 bases outside the gene matches. The CDR3 covers 18 residues. CDR1 and CDR2 (germline): LGHDT, YNNKEL (reference sequence). CDR3 in DNA: TGTGCCAGCAGCCAAGGGGCCGGGGGACTAGCGGGTTTAGAGGAGCAGTACTTC. Translation: CASSQGAGGLAGLEEQYF.

This clone was seen a single time. The chain has TRBV6-5 and TRBJ2-7; maybe TRBD2 (5 bases). From germline, CDR1 is MNHEY and CDR2 SVGAGI. V was trimmed by 4 bases and J by 2 bases, leaving 15 bases between them. The CDR3 runs 15 residues. Written as DNA, the CDR3 is TGTGCCAGCAGTTGGGGAGAGGGCCGGGCCTACGAGCAGTACTTC. This sequence encodes CASSWGEGRAYEQYF.

The gene calls are TRBV9 and TRBJ1-6; 8 bases fit TRBD1. Germline CDR1 reads SGDLS; CDR2 reads YYNGEE. V trimming: 2 bases; J trimming: 10 bases; junction bases outside the gene matches: 8. CDR3 size: 15 residues. The CDR3 DNA reads as TGTGCCAGCAGCGTCACGGACAGGGTTGGCTCACCCCTCCACTTT. Amino acids: CASSVTDRVGSPLHF.

On this clone: At one boundary the junction diverges from the germline segment, which might be a read error. This rearrangement joins TRBV15 to TRBJ1-5; TRBD1 might be the D (5 bases). The V gene's germline CDR1 is LNHNV and CDR2 YYDKDF (reference sequence). The CDR3 loop spans 15 amino acids. The CDR3 loop is CATRRDTRGGRPQHF. The CDR3, as DNA: TGTGCCACCAGAAGAGATACTAGGGGAGGACGGCCCCAGCATTTT.

The rearrangement uses TRBV25-1 and TRBJ1-3, with D possibly being TRBD1 (6 bases). Between the trimmed V and J ends, which lost 5 bases and 6 bases, there was a span of 14 bases. The CDR3 has 14 residues. CDR1 and CDR2 (germline): MGHDK, SYGVNS. The CDR3 is CASSQTGLENTIYF. The CDR3 DNA reads as TGTGCCAGCAGTCAAACAGGGTTAGAAAACACCATATATTTT.

The J gene is TRBJ2-3, the V gene TRBV15, with 7 positions matching TRBD2. The length of the CDR3 is 14 residues. With V trimmed by 5 bases and J by 2 bases, 4 bases remained unmatched. CDR1 and CDR2 (germline): LNHNV, YYDKDF (reference sequence). The CDR3 here is CATSRGEATDTQYF. DNA of the CDR3: TGTGCCACCAGCCGGGGGGAGGCCACAGATACGCAGTATTTT.

The chain links TRBV15 to TRBJ2-3; D gene uncertain. The CDR3 totals 13 residues. Between the trimmed V and J ends, which lost 5 bases and 5 bases, there was a span of 11 bases. Germline-derived CDR1 and CDR2 are LNHNV and YYDKDF (reference sequence). DNA of the CDR3: TGTGCCACCAGCGAGCCTGGTGGAGATACGCAGTATTTT. This translates into CATSEPGGDTQYF.

This clone was counted only a few times. This chain connects TRBV4-1 to TRBJ2-7; TRBD1 matches 10 bases. The V gene end was trimmed by 4 bases and the J gene end by 1 base; junction bases not matched to a gene: 4. CDR1 is MGHRA and CDR2 is YSYEKL in the germline V gene. The CDR3 covers 15 residues. The CDR3 DNA reads as TGCGCCAGCAGCCTAGGACAGGGGGAGTCCTACGAGCAGTACTTC. It is translated as CASSLGQGESYEQYF.

The gene calls are TRBV5-5 and TRBJ1-3, with D possibly being TRBD1 (6 bases). The V end lost 3 bases, the J end lost 3 bases, and 10 bases lay between the germline ends. Germline lookup yields CDR1 SGHKS and CDR2 YYEKEE (reference sequence). The CDR3 is 14 residues long. The CDR3 reads CASSSGQNGNTIYF. The DNA for the CDR3 is TGTGCCAGCAGCTCCGGACAGAATGGAAACACCATATATTTT.

The chain carries TRBV7-3 and TRBJ1-6; no clear D. V lost 4 bases, J lost 8 bases, and 15 bases lay in between. CDR3 length: 15 residues. Germline assignment: CDR1 SGHTA and CDR2 FQGTGA. CDR3 DNA: TGTGCCAGCAGCTCCACAGCCGGGCGGGATTCACCCCTCCACTTT. Translated, it gives CASSSTAGRDSPLHF.

The chain joins TRBV3-1 (or the pseudogene TRBV3-2) to TRBJ2-1, with D perhaps TRBD2 (6 bases). The CDR3 has 14 residues. Germline V gene sequence: CDR1 LGHDT, CDR2 YNNKEL (reference sequence). Trimming took off 6 bases at V and 7 bases at J, with 16 bases between the two ends. CDR3 nucleotides: TGTGCCAGCAGGGCCGCGGGGCGAGGGAATGAGCAGTTCTTC. It specifies CASRAAGRGNEQFF.